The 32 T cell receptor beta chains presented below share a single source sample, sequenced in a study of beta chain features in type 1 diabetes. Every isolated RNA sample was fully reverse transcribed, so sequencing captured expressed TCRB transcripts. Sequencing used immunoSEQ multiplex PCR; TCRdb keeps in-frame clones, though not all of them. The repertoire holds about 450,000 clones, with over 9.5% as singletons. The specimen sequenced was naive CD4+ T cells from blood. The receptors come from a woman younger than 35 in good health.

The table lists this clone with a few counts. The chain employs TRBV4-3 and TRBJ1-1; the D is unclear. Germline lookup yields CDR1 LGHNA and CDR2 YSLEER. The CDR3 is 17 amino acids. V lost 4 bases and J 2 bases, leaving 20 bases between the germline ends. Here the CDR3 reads CASSPLGPEAVNTEAFF. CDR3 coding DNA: TGCGCCAGCAGCCCTCTCGGCCCGGAGGCCGTAAACACTGAAGCTTTCTTT.

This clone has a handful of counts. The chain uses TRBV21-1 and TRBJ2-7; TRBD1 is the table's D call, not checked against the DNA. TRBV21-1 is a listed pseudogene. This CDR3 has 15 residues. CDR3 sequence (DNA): TGTGCCAGCAGCAAAGCGGGGCGGAGTCCCTACGAGCAGTACTTC. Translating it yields CASSKAGRSPYEQYF.

CDR3 coding DNA: TGTGCCAATGTAAACCGGGCCCCCCTCCTACTGACTAGCAACTACAATGAGCAGTTCTTC. The encoded protein is CANVNRAPLLLTSNYNEQFF. The V gene is TRBV30, the J gene TRBJ2-1; 7 positions agree with TRBD2. V dropped 8 bases and J dropped 3; count of bases not matched to a gene: 28. The CDR3 is made up of 20 amino acids. Germline V CDR1 and CDR2: GTSNPN, SVGIG (reference sequence).

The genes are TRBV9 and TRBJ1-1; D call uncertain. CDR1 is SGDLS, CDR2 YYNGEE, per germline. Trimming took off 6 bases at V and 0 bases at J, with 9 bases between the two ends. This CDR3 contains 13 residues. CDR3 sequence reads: CASTGEVNTEAFF. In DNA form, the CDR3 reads TGTGCCAGCACAGGTGAGGTGAACACTGAAGCTTTCTTT.

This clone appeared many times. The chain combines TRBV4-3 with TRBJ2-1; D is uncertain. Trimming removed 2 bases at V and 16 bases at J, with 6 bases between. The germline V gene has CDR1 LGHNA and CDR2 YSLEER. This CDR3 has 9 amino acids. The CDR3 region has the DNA TGCGCCAGCAGCCAACGCGCCTTCTTC. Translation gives CASSQRAFF.

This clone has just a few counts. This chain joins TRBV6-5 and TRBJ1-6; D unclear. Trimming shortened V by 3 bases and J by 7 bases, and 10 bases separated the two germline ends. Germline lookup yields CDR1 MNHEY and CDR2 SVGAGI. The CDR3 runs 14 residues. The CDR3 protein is CASSYSIRNSPLHF. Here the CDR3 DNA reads TGTGCCAGCAGTTATTCGATACGGAATTCACCCCTCCACTTT.

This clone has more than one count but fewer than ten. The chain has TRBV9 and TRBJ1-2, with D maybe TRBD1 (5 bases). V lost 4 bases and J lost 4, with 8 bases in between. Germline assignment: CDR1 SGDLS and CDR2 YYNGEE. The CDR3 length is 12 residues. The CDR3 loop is CASSLDSYGYTF. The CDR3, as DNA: TGTGCCAGCAGCCTTGACAGCTATGGCTACACCTTC.

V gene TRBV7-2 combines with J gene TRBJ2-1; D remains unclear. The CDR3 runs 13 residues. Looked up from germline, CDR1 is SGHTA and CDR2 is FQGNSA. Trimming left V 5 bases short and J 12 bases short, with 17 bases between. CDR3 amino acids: CASSQVAGFGQFF. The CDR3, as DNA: TGTGCCAGCAGCCAAGTCGCTGGGTTTGGGCAGTTCTTC.

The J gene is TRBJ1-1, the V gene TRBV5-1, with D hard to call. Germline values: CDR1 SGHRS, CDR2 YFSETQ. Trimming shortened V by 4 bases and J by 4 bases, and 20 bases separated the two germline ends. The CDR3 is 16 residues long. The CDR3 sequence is CASSLTITERGTEAFF. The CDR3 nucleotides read TGCGCCAGCAGCCTTACGATTACTGAACGAGGCACTGAAGCTTTCTTT.

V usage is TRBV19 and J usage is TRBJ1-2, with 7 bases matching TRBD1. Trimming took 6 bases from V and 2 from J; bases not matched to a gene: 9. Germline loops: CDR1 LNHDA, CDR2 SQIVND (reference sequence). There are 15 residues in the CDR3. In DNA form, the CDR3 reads TGTGCCAGTAGACCACAAGGACAGGCAAACTATGGCTACACCTTC. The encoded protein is CASRPQGQANYGYTF.

The CDR3 protein is CASSIWEGATDTQYF. CDR3 nucleotides: TGTGCCAGCAGCATATGGGAGGGAGCTACAGATACGCAGTATTTT. V is TRBV9 and J is TRBJ2-3, with 7 bases aligning to TRBD2. From germline, CDR1 is SGDLS and CDR2 YYNGEE. Trimming cost V 4 bases and J 3 bases; bases outside gene matches: 8. The CDR3 spans 15 residues.

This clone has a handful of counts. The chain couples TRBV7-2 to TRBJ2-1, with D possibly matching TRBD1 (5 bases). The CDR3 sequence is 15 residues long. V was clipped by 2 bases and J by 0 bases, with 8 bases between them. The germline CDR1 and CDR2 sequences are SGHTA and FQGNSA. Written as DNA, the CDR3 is TGTGCCAGCAGCTTAACCAGGGCCTCCTACAATGAGCAGTTCTTC. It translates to CASSLTRASYNEQFF.

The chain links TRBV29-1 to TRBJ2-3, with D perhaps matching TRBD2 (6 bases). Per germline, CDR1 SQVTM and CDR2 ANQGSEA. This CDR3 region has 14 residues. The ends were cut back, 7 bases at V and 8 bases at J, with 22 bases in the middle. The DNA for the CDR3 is TGCAGCGATCAGACACGATCGGCCGGGGGTACGCAGTATTTT. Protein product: CSDQTRSAGGTQYF.

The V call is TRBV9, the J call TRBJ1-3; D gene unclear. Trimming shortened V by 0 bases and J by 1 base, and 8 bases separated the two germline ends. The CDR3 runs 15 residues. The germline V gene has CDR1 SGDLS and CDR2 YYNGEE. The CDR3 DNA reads TGTGCCAGCAGCGTAGATCTAGTTTCTGGAAACACCATATATTTT. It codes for CASSVDLVSGNTIYF.

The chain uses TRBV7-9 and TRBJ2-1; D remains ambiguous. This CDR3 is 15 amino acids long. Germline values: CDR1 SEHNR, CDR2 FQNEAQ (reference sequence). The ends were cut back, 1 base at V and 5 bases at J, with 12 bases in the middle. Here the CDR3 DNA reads TGTGCCAGCAGCTTAGACGGGCACCCCAACAATGAGCAGTTCTTC. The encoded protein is CASSLDGHPNNEQFF.

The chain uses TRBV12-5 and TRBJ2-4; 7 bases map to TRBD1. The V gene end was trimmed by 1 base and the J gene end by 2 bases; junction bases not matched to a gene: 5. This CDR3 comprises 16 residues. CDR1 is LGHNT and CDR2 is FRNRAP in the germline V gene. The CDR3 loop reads CASGLEGGNPKNIQYF. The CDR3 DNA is TGTGCTAGTGGTTTGGAAGGGGGCAACCCCAAAAACATTCAGTACTTC.

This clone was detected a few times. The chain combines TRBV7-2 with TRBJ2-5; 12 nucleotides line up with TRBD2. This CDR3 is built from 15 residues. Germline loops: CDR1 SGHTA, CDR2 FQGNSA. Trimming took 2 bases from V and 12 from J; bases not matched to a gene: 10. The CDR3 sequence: CASSLRTSGMTSEYF. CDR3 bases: TGTGCCAGCAGCTTAAGGACTAGCGGGATGACATCGGAGTACTTC.

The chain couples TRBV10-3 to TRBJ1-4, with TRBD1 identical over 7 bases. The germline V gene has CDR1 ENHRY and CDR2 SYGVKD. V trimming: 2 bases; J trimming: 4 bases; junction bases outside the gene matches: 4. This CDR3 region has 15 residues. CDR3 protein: CAISEGDRDNEKLFF. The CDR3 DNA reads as TGTGCCATCAGTGAGGGGGACAGAGATAATGAAAAACTGTTTTTT.

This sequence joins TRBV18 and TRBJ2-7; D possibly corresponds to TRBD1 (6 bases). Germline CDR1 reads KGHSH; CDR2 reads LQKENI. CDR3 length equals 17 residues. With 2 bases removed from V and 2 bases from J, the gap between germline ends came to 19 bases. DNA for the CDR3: TGTGCCAGCTCACCAAGTATCCCGGGACACAGCGCCTACGAGCAGTACTTC. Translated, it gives CASSPSIPGHSAYEQYF.

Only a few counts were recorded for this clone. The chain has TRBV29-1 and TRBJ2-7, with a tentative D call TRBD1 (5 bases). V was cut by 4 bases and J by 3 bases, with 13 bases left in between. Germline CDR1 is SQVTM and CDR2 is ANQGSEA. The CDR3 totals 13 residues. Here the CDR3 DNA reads TGCAGCGTTGTTCGCAGGGAAGACTACGAGCAGTACTTC. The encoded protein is CSVVRREDYEQYF.

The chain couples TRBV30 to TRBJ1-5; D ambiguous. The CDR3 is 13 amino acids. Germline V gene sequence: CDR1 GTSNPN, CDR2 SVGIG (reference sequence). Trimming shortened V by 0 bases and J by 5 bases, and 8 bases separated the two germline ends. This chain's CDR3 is CAWSVDGDQPQHF. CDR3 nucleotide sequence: TGTGCCTGGAGTGTCGACGGGGATCAGCCCCAGCATTTT.

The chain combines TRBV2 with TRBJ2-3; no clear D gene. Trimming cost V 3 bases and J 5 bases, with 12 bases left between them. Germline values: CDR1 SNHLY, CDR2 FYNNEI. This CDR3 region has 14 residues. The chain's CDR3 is CASSDGWGRDTQYF. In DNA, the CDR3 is TGTGCCAGCAGTGATGGTTGGGGAAGAGATACGCAGTATTTT.

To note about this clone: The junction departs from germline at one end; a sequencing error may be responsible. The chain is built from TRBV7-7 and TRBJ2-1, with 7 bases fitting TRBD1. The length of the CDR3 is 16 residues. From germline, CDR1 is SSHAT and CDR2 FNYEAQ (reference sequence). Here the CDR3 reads CASSPTPGQYYNEQFF. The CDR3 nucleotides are TGTGCTAGCAGCCCAACCCCGGGACAGTACTACAATGAGCAGTTCTTC.

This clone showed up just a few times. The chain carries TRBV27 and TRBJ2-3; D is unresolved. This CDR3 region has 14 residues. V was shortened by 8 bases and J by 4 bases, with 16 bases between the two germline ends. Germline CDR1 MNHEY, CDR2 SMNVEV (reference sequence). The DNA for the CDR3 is TGTGCCAGCGGCCAGAGTAGAAGAGCAGATACGCAGTATTTT. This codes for CASGQSRRADTQYF.

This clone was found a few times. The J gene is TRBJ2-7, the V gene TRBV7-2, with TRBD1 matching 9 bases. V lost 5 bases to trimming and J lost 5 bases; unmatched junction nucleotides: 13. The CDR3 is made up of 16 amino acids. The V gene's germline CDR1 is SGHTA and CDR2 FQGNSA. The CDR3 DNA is TGTGCCAGCAGCCAAATGGGACAGGGACCTCTGAACGAGCAGTACGTC. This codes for CASSQMGQGPLNEQYV.

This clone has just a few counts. This chain's CDR3 is CASSLWWPGVAEAFF. CDR3 nucleotides: TGTGCCAGCAGTTTATGGTGGCCGGGCGTCGCTGAAGCTTTCTTT. The V gene is TRBV27, the J gene TRBJ1-1; D is uncertain. Germline CDR1 reads MNHEY; CDR2 reads SMNVEV (reference sequence). V was pared by 1 base and J by 6 bases, with 15 bases between. This CDR3 is built from 15 residues.

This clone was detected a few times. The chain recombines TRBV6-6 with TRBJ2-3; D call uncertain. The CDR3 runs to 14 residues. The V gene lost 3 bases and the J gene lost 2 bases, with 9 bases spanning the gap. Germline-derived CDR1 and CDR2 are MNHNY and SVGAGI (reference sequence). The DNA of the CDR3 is TGTGCCAGCAGTTATCGCAGGCTCACAGATACGCAGTATTTT. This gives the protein CASSYRRLTDTQYF.

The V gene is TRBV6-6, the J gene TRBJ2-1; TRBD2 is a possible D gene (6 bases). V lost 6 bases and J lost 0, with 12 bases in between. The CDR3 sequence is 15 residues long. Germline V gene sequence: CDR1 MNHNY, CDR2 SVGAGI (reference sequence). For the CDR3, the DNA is TGTGCCAGCAGAGGAAGCGGGTACTCCTACAATGAGCAGTTCTTC. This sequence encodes CASRGSGYSYNEQFF.

The CDR3 DNA follows: TGCGCCAGCAGAGCCGTAGATACGCAGTATTTT. Translated, it gives CASRAVDTQYF. The V call is TRBV5-1, the J call TRBJ2-3; unclear D gene. The ends were cut back, 5 bases at V and 5 bases at J, with 6 bases in the middle. Germline V gives CDR1 SGHRS, CDR2 YFSETQ. This CDR3 comprises 11 residues.

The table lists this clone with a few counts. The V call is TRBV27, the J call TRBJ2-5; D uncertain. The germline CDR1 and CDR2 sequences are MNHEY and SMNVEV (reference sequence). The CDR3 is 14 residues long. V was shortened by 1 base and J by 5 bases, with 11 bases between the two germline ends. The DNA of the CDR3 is TGTGCCAGCAGTTTATTGGGATTTGGGGAGACCCAGTACTTC. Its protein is CASSLLGFGETQYF.

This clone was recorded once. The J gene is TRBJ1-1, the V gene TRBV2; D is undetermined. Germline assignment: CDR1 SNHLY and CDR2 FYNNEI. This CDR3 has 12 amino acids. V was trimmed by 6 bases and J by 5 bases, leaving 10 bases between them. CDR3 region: CASRREGTEAFF. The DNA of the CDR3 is TGTGCCAGCAGGCGGGAGGGTACTGAAGCTTTCTTT.

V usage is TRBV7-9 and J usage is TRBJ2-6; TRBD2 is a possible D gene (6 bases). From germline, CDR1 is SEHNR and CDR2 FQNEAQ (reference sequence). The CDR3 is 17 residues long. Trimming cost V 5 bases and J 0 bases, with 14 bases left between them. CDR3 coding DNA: TGTGCCAGCAGCCTCCTTGGCGGGGACTCTGGGGCCAACGTCCTGACTTTC. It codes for CASSLLGGDSGANVLTF.